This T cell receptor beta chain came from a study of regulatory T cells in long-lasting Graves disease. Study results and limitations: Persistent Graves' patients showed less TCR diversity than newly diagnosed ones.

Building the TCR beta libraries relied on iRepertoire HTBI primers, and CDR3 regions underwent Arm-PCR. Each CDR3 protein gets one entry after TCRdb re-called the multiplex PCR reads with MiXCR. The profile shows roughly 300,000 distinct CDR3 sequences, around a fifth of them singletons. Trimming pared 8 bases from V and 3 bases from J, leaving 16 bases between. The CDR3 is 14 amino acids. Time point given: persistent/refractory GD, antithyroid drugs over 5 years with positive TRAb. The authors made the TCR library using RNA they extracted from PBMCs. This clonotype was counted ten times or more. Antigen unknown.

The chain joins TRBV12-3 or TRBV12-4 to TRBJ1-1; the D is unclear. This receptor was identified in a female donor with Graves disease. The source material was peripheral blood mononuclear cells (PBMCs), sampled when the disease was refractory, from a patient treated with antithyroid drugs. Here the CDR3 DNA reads TGTGCCAGCGCCCTAGGCCTTAAGGACACTGAAGCTTTCTTT. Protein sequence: CASALGLKDTEAFF.